This T cell receptor (beta chain) was recorded in a study of human T cells and chemical hapten exposure. In the library, unique molecular identifiers were attached to individual cDNA molecules. TCRdb called the RACE reads again in MiXCR, with one record for every CDR3 protein. The data hold approximately 400,000 distinct CDR3 sequences, with roughly 4.8% observed a single time. Time point given: patch test 1, 2 weeks after DPC sensitization. Treatment given: therapeutic diphenylcyclopropenone sensitization with weekly scalp DPC. Unfractionated whole blood was the source of the extracted total RNA. The sample holds many counts of this clonotype. Sequencing used whole blood, obtained in connection with sensitization to the hapten diphenylcyclopropenone (DPC). This sequence was found in a woman between 45 and 65 years old with alopecia areata. Some clones in this sample may be carry-over from other donors' samples.

The CDR3 loop reads CARKDYNEQFF. DNA of the CDR3: TGTGCCAGGAAGGATTACAATGAGCAGTTCTTC. The chain has TRBV2 and TRBJ2-1; D ambiguous. This CDR3 has 11 residues. The germline CDR1 and CDR2 sequences are SNHLY and FYNNEI. With 9 bases removed from V and 4 bases from J, the gap between germline ends came to 7 bases.